This record concerns one T cell receptor beta chain sequence. Its antigen is still unknown. These data originate in a study of Ad26.COV2.S vaccination and SARS-CoV-2 variants. Whole-study results and caveats: Placebo recipients trailed vaccine recipients in spike-specific TCR breadth.

The CDR3 contains 15 residues. V was pared by 6 bases and J by 4 bases, with 9 bases of the junction left unmatched. Germline-derived CDR1 and CDR2 are MNHEY and SMNVEV (reference sequence). Documented treatment: 19 received Ad26.COV2.S at low or high dose, single or two shots; a few received placebo; per-sample allocation not given. Specimens were obtained on day 63 following the first vaccine or placebo injection. Profiling relied on immunoSEQ multiplex PCR, and the TCRdb table lists in-frame clones only, not all of them. The sample consists of about 500,000 clones, about 88% of them appearing once.

The chain recombines TRBV27 with TRBJ1-3; TRBD1 matches 7 bases. The sequencing used peripheral blood, collected in a trial of Ad26.COV2.S vaccine versus placebo. The sequence was obtained from a person between 18 and 65 years old who received the Ad26.COV2.S COVID-19 vaccine or a placebo. DNA for the CDR3: TGTGCCAGCAGCCGGGACAGCGTACCAGGAAACACCATATATTTT. Its protein product is CASSRDSVPGNTIYF.